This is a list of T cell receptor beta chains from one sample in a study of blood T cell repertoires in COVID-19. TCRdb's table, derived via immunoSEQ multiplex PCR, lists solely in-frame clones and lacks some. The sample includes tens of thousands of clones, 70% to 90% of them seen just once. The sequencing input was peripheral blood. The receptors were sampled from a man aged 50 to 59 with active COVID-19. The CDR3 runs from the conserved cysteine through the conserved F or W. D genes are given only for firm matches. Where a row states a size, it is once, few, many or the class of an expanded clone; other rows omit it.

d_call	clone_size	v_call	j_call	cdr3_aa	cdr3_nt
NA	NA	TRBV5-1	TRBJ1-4	CASSRIPTTEKLFF	TGCGCCAGCAGCAGGATACCCACTACTGAAAAACTGTTTTTT
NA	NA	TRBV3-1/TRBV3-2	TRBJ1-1	CASSQAGVNTEAFF	TGTGCCAGCAGCCAAGCGGGGGTGAACACTGAAGCTTTCTTT
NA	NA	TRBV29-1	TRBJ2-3	CSVPGWLSTDTQYF	TGCAGCGTTCCCGGGTGGTTGAGCACAGATACGCAGTATTTT
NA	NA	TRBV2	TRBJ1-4	CAIREGGQLFF	TGTGCCATCCGAGAGGGTGGTCAACTGTTTTTT
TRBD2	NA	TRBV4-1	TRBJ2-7	CASSQGGTRLRNEQYF	TGCGCCAGCAGCCAAGGGGGGACTAGGTTGAGGAACGAGCAGTACTTC
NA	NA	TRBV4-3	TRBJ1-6	CASSQDRGGRVPLHF	TGCGCCAGCAGCCAAGATAGGGGTGGGCGAGTACCCCTCCACTTT
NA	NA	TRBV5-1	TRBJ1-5	CASSLGGSSNQPQHF	TGCGCCAGCAGCTTGGGCGGGTCGAGCAATCAGCCCCAGCATTTT
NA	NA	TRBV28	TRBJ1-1	CASSLSVGRREAFF	TGTGCCAGCAGTTTATCGGTGGGGCGGCGTGAAGCTTTCTTT
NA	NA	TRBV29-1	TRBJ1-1	CSVERRLRGTEAFF	TGCAGCGTTGAACGCCGCCTTCGCGGCACTGAAGCTTTCTTT
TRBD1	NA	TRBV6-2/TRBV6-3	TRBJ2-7	CASSWKTGGYEQYF	TGTGCCAGCAGTTGGAAGACAGGGGGCTACGAGCAGTACTTC
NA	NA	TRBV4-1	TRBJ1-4	CASSQPNGEKLFF	TGCGCCAGCAGCCAACCCAACGGTGAAAAACTGTTTTTT
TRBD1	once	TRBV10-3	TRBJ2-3	CAISSRDRGPDTQYF	TGTGCCATCAGTAGCCGGGACAGGGGCCCAGATACGCAGTATTTT
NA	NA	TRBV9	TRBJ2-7	CASSVGLAYEQYF	TGTGCCAGCAGCGTGGGACTGGCCTACGAGCAGTACTTC
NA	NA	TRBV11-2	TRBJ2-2	CASSLGQNTGELFF	TGTGCCAGCAGCTTAGGACAGAACACCGGGGAGCTGTTTTTT
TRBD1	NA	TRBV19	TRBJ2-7	CASSIRGQGYEQYF	TGTGCCAGTAGTATCAGGGGACAGGGCTACGAGCAGTACTTC
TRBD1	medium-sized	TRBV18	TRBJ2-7	CASSPPGTGVLYEQYF	TGTGCCAGCTCCCCGCCGGGGACAGGGGTTTTATACGAGCAGTACTTC
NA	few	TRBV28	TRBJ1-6	CASRGETRGSPLHF	TGTGCCAGCAGGGGGGAAACCAGGGGCTCACCCCTCCACTTT
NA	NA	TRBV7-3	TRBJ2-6	CASSLRGRTGQIFGANVLTF	TGTGCCAGCAGCTTAAGGGGGAGAACAGGGCAAATCTTTGGGGCCAACGTCCTGACTTTC
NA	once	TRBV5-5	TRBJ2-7	CASSLDRPGEQYF	TGTGCCAGCAGCTTGGATAGGCCGGGCGAGCAGTACTTC
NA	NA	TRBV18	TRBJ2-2	CASSPIQDTGELFF	TGTGCCAGCTCACCAATACAAGACACCGGGGAGCTGTTTTTT
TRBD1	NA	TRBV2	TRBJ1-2	CARLTNRDSGGYTF	TGTGCCAGACTCACGAACCGGGACAGCGGTGGCTACACCTTC
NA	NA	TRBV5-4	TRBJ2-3	CASSADRGSNTDTQYF	TGTGCCAGCAGCGCCGACCGCGGTAGTAACACAGATACGCAGTATTTT
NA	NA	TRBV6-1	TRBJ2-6	CASSEGTRNSGANVLTF	TGTGCCAGCAGTGAAGGGACACGCAACTCTGGGGCCAACGTCCTGACTTTC
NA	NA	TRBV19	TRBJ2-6	CASSIAPNSLTGANVLTF	TGTGCCAGTAGTATAGCTCCTAATAGTCTTACTGGGGCCAACGTCCTGACTTTC